Listed below are T cell receptor beta chains from one sample, sequenced in a study of shared T cell receptors in the human thymus. TCRdb keeps only in-frame clones here, not all; method: immunoSEQ multiplex PCR. The repertoire holds approximately 660,000 clones, with approximately 87% as singletons. Separately, the same data were catalogued under a study of human thymus T cells.

The sample was thymocytes. Source of these receptors: a boy under three years old with a congenital heart defect. Each CDR3 is given with its conserved first and last residue. D genes are given only for firm matches. The size field is filled for only some rows; it gives once, few, many or a size class.

size | J | V | D | CDR3 | DNA
- | TRBJ1-2 | TRBV6-6 | - | CASTPGEPYYGYTF | TGTGCCAGCACCCCGGGGGAACCTTACTATGGCTACACCTTC
- | TRBJ2-1 | TRBV11-2 | TRBD2 | CASSLGGTSSTHEQFF | TGTGCCAGCAGCTTAGGGGGGACTAGCAGCACCCATGAGCAGTTCTTC
- | TRBJ1-5 | TRBV28 | - | CASSFPRGAQHF | TGTGCCAGCAGTTTTCCCAGGGGAGCCCAGCATTTT
once | TRBJ2-3 | TRBV9 | - | CASSVSGGGTDTQYF | TGTGCCAGCAGCGTCTCCGGAGGAGGCACAGATACGCAGTATTTT
- | TRBJ1-1 | TRBV14 | - | CASSLQTGRDTEAFF | TGTGCCAGCAGCCTTCAAACAGGGAGGGACACTGAAGCTTTCTTT
once | TRBJ2-1 | TRBV13 | - | CASSCPPRGEQFF | TGTGCCAGCAGCTGCCCCCCCCGGGGTGAGCAGTTCTTC
- | TRBJ2-7 | TRBV21-1 | - | CASPRNGPRGLHAREYF | TGTGCCAGTCCCCGAAATGGCCCCCGGGGACTTCACGCTAGAGAGTACTTC
- | TRBJ2-7 | TRBV4-1 | TRBD2 | CASSQERGTSSEYF | TGCGCCAGCAGCCAAGAAAGGGGGACTAGCAGTGAGTACTTC
- | TRBJ1-1 | TRBV19 | - | CASSMGRAHRQNTEAFF | TGTGCCAGTAGTATGGGGAGGGCCCATAGACAGAACACTGAAGCTTTCTTT
- | TRBJ1-6 | TRBV30 | - | CASWKDWGGSNSPLHF | TGTGCCTCATGGAAGGATTGGGGAGGTAGTAATTCACCCCTCCACTTT
- | TRBJ2-1 | TRBV19 | TRBD2 | CASKVAGEDEQFF | TGTGCCAGTAAGGTAGCGGGAGAAGATGAGCAGTTCTTC
- | TRBJ2-1 | TRBV27 | TRBD1 | CASRAGTEAYNEQFF | TGTGCCAGCAGGGCCGGGACAGAAGCCTACAATGAGCAGTTCTTC
- | TRBJ2-2 | TRBV4-3 | TRBD2 | CASSQTYSGGRDTGELFF | TGCGCCAGCAGCCAAACCTATTCTGGCGGGAGGGACACCGGGGAGCTGTTTTTT
- | TRBJ2-3 | TRBV29-1 | TRBD2 | CSVTRGGSTDTQYF | TGCAGCGTCACACGGGGGGGGAGCACAGATACGCAGTATTTT
- | TRBJ2-7 | TRBV19 | TRBD2 | CASSQEGARLAGEYEQYF | TGTGCCAGTAGTCAAGAGGGGGCCCGACTAGCGGGAGAATACGAGCAGTACTTC
- | TRBJ1-1 | TRBV10-3 | TRBD1 | CAISGEGQGTTEAFF | TGTGCCATCAGTGGGGAGGGACAGGGGACCACTGAAGCTTTCTTT
once | TRBJ2-5 | TRBV4-1 | - | CASSQMGGHETQYF | TGCGCCAGCAGCCAGATGGGGGGTCACGAGACCCAGTACTTC
once | TRBJ2-1 | TRBV5-4 | TRBD1 | CASSLDKGAYNEQFF | TGTGCCAGCAGCTTGGATAAGGGGGCTTACAATGAGCAGTTCTTC
- | TRBJ2-1 | TRBV5-6 | - | CASSPSRREQFF | TGTGCCAGCAGCCCTTCCCGGAGGGAGCAGTTCTTC
- | TRBJ2-1 | TRBV25-1 | - | CASSGLGAAYNEQFF | TGTGCCAGCAGTGGGTTGGGGGCCGCCTACAATGAGCAGTTCTTC
- | TRBJ2-7 | TRBV6-5 | TRBD1 | CASRSGQGAWEQYF | TGTGCCAGCAGAAGCGGACAGGGGGCTTGGGAGCAGTACTTC
- | TRBJ2-7 | TRBV29-1 | TRBD2 | CSVGTSGIWDYEQYF | TGCAGCGTTGGGACTAGCGGGATTTGGGACTACGAGCAGTACTTC
- | TRBJ1-2 | TRBV19 | TRBD1 | CASSILSAGGYGYTF | TGTGCCAGTAGTATATTGTCGGCAGGGGGCTATGGCTACACCTTC
- | TRBJ2-2 | TRBV29-1 | - | CSVPIGRTGELFF | TGCAGCGTGCCCATAGGGAGGACCGGGGAGCTGTTTTTT
- | TRBJ2-7 | TRBV18 | TRBD1 | CASSPGQGSYEQYF | TGTGCCAGCTCACCGGGACAGGGCTCCTACGAGCAGTACTTC
- | TRBJ2-3 | TRBV9 | TRBD2 | CASSERGVRTDTQYF | TGTGCCAGCAGCGAGCGGGGAGTTCGGACAGATACGCAGTATTTT
- | TRBJ1-3 | TRBV21-1 | - | CASRKRGQQPGNTIYF | TGTGCCAGCCGCAAGCGGGGACAGCAGCCTGGAAACACCATATATTTT
- | TRBJ2-7 | TRBV2 | - | CASSERQGTLHEQYF | TGTGCCAGCAGTGAAAGGCAGGGCACTCTCCACGAGCAGTACTTC
- | TRBJ1-2 | TRBV6-1 | - | CASSGAGLNYGYTF | TGTGCCAGCAGTGGGGCAGGCCTAAACTATGGCTACACCTTC
- | TRBJ1-1 | TRBV6-5 | TRBD1 | CASSYKTGGAGSFF | TGTGCCAGCAGTTACAAGACAGGGGGCGCAGGGTCTTTCTTT
- | TRBJ2-5 | TRBV6-1 | - | CASSSRTQRKETQYF | TGTGCCAGCAGTTCCCGCACACAGAGAAAAGAGACCCAGTACTTC
- | TRBJ1-6 | TRBV9 | - | CASSPRGNSPLHF | TGTGCCAGCAGCCCTAGGGGGAATTCACCCCTCCACTTT
- | TRBJ1-5 | TRBV15 | - | CATSMAGLYSNQPQHF | TGTGCCACCAGCATGGCAGGGCTTTATAGCAATCAGCCCCAGCATTTT
- | TRBJ2-7 | TRBV18 | - | CASSRGNGYEQYF | TGTGCCAGCTCAAGGGGAAACGGCTACGAGCAGTACTTC
- | TRBJ2-7 | TRBV7-8 | TRBD2 | CASSSSGSSYEQYF | TGTGCCAGCAGCTCTAGCGGGAGCTCCTACGAGCAGTACTTC
few | TRBJ2-7 | TRBV4-3 | - | CASSQEVEYEQYF | TGCGCCAGCAGCCAAGAGGTGGAGTACGAGCAGTACTTC
- | TRBJ2-7 | TRBV15 | TRBD1 | CATSREDSIDRGWEQYF | TGTGCCACCAGCAGAGAGGATTCAATAGACAGGGGTTGGGAGCAGTACTTC
- | TRBJ1-1 | TRBV10-1 | TRBD1 | CASSESTGTETEAFF | TGCGCCAGCAGTGAGTCGACAGGGACAGAGACTGAAGCTTTCTTT
- | TRBJ2-7 | TRBV15 | - | CATSRQKGVYEQYF | TGTGCCACCAGCAGACAAAAGGGGGTCTACGAGCAGTACTTC
- | TRBJ2-7 | TRBV27 | - | CASSFGGKGYYEQYF | TGTGCCAGCAGTTTTGGGGGGAAGGGGTACTACGAGCAGTACTTC